The present TCR beta chain was sequenced within a study of cytomegalovirus exposure and HLA in healthy donors. Study-level points and caveats: As a later analysis revealed, most CMV-associated TCR beta chains appeared HLA-restricted. Reported findings show TCR beta sequences accurately forecast HLA-A and HLA-B alleles in most subjects. Per published reports, the classifier diagnosed cytomegalovirus status with high specificity and sensitivity.

The PCR ran on 60 Vbeta and 13 Jbeta primers. TCRdb's table, derived via immunoSEQ multiplex PCR, lists solely in-frame clones and lacks some. The data show 100,000 to 150,000 clones, roughly 82% seen once. About this clone itself: Its antigen is currently unknown.

The receptor was isolated from a woman under 30 in good health and CMV-seropositive. Sequenced material: PBMCs.

This chain's CDR3 is CASSSDRTYEQYF. The DNA for the CDR3 is TGTGCCAGCAGCTCGGACAGAACCTACGAGCAGTACTTC. The rearrangement links TRBV7-9 to TRBJ2-7, with D possibly TRBD1 on 6 matching bases. The germline V and J ends were trimmed by 4 bases and 2 bases, with 9 bases remaining between them. This CDR3 is 13 amino acids long. Germline-derived CDR1 and CDR2 are SEHNR and FQNEAQ (reference sequence).